What follows are 3 T cell receptor beta chains derived from one specimen sequenced in a study of cytomegalovirus exposure and HLA in healthy donors. Assay: immunoSEQ multiplex PCR; the TCRdb copy retains only in-frame clones and omits some. Among around 220,000 clones listed, over 70% were seen once. Material: PBMCs. The receptors here all came from a woman aged 30 to 39 in good health and CMV-seropositive.

Worth noting for this clone: Distinct nucleotide sequences in the sample also encode this CDR3. The chain combines TRBV27 with TRBJ2-3, with TRBD2 identical over 11 bases. Losses at the gene ends were 6 bases for V and 6 bases for J; bases not matched to a gene: 2. The CDR3 covers 13 residues. CDR1 is MNHEY and CDR2 is SMNVEV in the germline V gene (reference sequence). The CDR3 sequence: CASRLAGGDTQYF. Here the CDR3 DNA reads TGTGCCAGCAGGCTAGCGGGAGGTGATACGCAGTATTTT.

The V gene is TRBV6-1, the J gene TRBJ2-7; TRBD2 might be the D (6 bases). CDR1 and CDR2 from the germline V gene are MNHNS and SASEGT. The V end was cut by 2 bases, the J end by 6 bases, with 26 bases between. The CDR3 extends over 18 amino acids. CDR3 nucleotide sequence: TGTGCCAGCAGTGAAAATCCTCCGGGAGCTCTCTTCGCCTCCGAGCAGTACTTC. Its protein product is CASSENPPGALFASEQYF.

The rearrangement joins TRBV7-2 to TRBJ2-7; D not certain. Germline V gene lookup returns CDR1 SGHTA and CDR2 FQGNSA. This CDR3 spans 14 amino acids. V lost 1 base, J lost 0 bases, and 7 bases lay in between. CDR3 in DNA: TGTGCCAGCAGCTTAGTTGGTAACTCCTACGAGCAGTACTTC. Amino acids: CASSLVGNSYEQYF.